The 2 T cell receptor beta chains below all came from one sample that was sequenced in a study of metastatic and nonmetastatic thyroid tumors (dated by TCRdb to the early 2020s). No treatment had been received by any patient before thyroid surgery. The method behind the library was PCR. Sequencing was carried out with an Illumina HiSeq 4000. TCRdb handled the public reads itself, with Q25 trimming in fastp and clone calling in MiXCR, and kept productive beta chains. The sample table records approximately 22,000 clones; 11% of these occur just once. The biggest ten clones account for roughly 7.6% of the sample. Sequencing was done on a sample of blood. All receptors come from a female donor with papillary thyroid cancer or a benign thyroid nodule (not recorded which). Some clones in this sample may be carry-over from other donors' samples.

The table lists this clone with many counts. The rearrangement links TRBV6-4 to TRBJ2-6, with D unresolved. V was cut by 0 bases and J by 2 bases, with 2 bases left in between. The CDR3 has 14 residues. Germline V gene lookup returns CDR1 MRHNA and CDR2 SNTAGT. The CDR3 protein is CASSDSTGANVLTF. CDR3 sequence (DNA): TGTGCCAGCAGTGACTCGACTGGGGCCAACGTCCTGACTTTC.

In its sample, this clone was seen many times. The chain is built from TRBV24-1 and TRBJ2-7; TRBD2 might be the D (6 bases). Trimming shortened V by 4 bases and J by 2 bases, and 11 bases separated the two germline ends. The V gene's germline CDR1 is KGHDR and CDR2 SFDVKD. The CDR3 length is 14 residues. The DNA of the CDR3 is TGTGCCACCAGTGAGCGGGACCGGCCCTACGAGCAGTACTTC. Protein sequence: CATSERDRPYEQYF.